Each of the 8 T cell receptor beta chains below was sequenced from the same sample in a study of breast tumors, draining lymph nodes, adjacent tissues. TCRdb recomputed calls from the multiplex PCR reads with MiXCR, one row per CDR3 protein. The sample consists of 15,000 or so distinct CDR3 sequences, roughly two thirds of them appearing once. Sequenced input: tumor-adjacent breast tissue. The source of these receptors is a female donor with breast cancer. Some clones in this sample may be carry-over from other donors' samples.

By frequency in the sample, this clonotype is medium-sized. The V and J genes are TRBV27 and TRBJ2-7; TRBD2 matches 7 bases. The CDR3 covers 15 residues. Germline CDR1 MNHEY, CDR2 SMNVEV (reference sequence). With V trimmed by 3 bases and J by 0 bases, 5 bases remained unmatched. The CDR3 spells CASSLGASGSYEQYF. CDR3 nucleotides: TGTGCCAGCAGTTTGGGAGCTAGCGGCTCCTACGAGCAGTACTTC.

This clonotype is labeled medium-sized. Here the CDR3 reads CATSKRLDAYGYTF. CDR3 DNA: TGTGCCACCAGCAAGCGACTGGATGCCTATGGCTACACCTTC. The rearrangement uses TRBV15 and TRBJ1-2; D call uncertain. Looked up from germline, CDR1 is LNHNV and CDR2 is YYDKDF (reference sequence). The V end was cut by 4 bases, the J end by 4 bases, with 13 bases between. The length of the CDR3 is 14 residues.

The V call is TRBV6-6, the J call TRBJ2-7; D possibly uses TRBD1 or TRBD2 (6 bases each). The V end lost 8 bases, the J end lost 9 bases, and 23 bases lay between the germline ends. The CDR3 length is 14 residues. Germline CDR1 reads MNHNY; CDR2 reads SVGAGI (reference sequence). DNA of the CDR3: TGTGCCAGCGGTATGGGGGGCCAAGGGGGATGGCAGTACTTC. This sequence encodes CASGMGGQGGWQYF.

The chain uses TRBV20-1 and TRBJ2-7; TRBD2 might be the D (6 bases). Trimming cost V 3 bases and J 0 bases, with 6 bases left between them. The CDR3 has 12 residues. In germline, CDR1 is DFQATT, CDR2 SNEGSKA (reference sequence). In DNA, the CDR3 is TGCAGTGCTAGCGGGAGCTCCTACGAGCAGTACTTC. This sequence encodes CSASGSSYEQYF.

In its sample, this clonotype ranks as medium-sized. This chain joins TRBV15 and TRBJ2-5, with 7 bases identical to TRBD1. The CDR3 spans 15 residues. The junction had 8 bases not matched to a gene; V was cut back by 5 bases and J by 2 bases. Looked up from germline, CDR1 is LNHNV and CDR2 is YYDKDF (reference sequence). The CDR3 sequence is CATSPIRTGQETQYF. CDR3 sequence (DNA): TGTGCCACCAGCCCGATTCGGACAGGTCAAGAGACCCAGTACTTC.

This clonotype was recorded at least ten times. V gene TRBV30 combines with J gene TRBJ1-4; no clear D. V was clipped by 4 bases and J by 7 bases, with 7 bases between them. Germline CDR1 reads GTSNPN; CDR2 reads SVGIG (reference sequence). CDR3 size: 11 residues. The CDR3 DNA is TGTGCCTGGATGAAAACTGAAAAACTGTTTTTT. Encoded protein: CAWMKTEKLFF.

The chain recombines TRBV24-1 with TRBJ2-1; the D gene is possibly TRBD2 (6 bases). This CDR3 has 17 residues. Germline V gene sequence: CDR1 KGHDR, CDR2 SFDVKD. Trimming left V 3 bases short and J 5 bases short, with 19 bases between. Here the CDR3 DNA reads TGTGCCACCAGTGATACGTCCCGGAAGGGCGGGGACAATGAGCAGTTCTTC. This sequence encodes CATSDTSRKGGDNEQFF.

The chain has TRBV7-2 and TRBJ2-5, with D unclear. Trimming removed 6 bases at V and 5 bases at J, with 10 bases between. CDR3 length: 12 residues. CDR1 SGHTA and CDR2 FQGNSA come from the germline V gene. The CDR3 sequence is CASSRAAETQYF. DNA for the CDR3: TGTGCCAGCAGTCGGGCCGCGGAGACCCAGTACTTC.